This T cell receptor beta chain came from a study of blood T cell repertoires in COVID-19. Study-wide background: Collection of acute and convalescent COVID-19 samples took place in the United States, Italy and Spain. The analysed material was cDNA or gDNA that came from T cells, B-cell-depleted T cells, or PBMCs.

V was clipped by 8 bases and J by 2 bases, with 16 bases between them. CDR3 size: 14 residues. Per the germline V gene, CDR1 is WNHNN and CDR2 is SYGVQD (reference sequence). The table came from immunoSEQ multiplex PCR; TCRdb's copy has only in-frame clones and leaves some out. The table has fewer than 350,000 clones, approximately 90% seen once; the top ten hold under 7%. While infection was still active, Seattle patients were enrolled and then followed longitudinally. The clonotype originates from a woman between 25 and 40 years old with COVID-19, enrolled during active disease. Sequencing was performed on peripheral blood. The chain has TRBV10-1 and TRBJ2-7; a weak D match, TRBD2 (6 bases). The CDR3 region has the DNA TGCGCCAGCGGAGGGTTAGCGGAGACCTACGAGCAGTACTTC. Protein product: CASGGLAETYEQYF.